Given below is one TCR beta chain in context. There are 15 residues in the CDR3. Germline lookup yields CDR1 LGHDT and CDR2 YNNKEL (reference sequence). The V end was cut by 1 base, the J end by 7 bases, with 11 bases between. Original processing methods: Estimated nucleated cell counts came from reference gene primer amplification. Generated by immunoSEQ multiplex PCR, the TCRdb table keeps only in-frame clones and is missing some. The V and J calls and clone size come from that table; D and trimming were worked out from the DNA. The sample has under 150,000 clones; more than 80% are singletons. The sample comes from a study of blood T cell repertoires in COVID-19. Whole-study context: COVID-19 samples collected from the United States, Italy and Spain covered acute and convalescent phases. The analysed material was cDNA or gDNA that came from T cells, B-cell-depleted T cells, or PBMCs.

The receptor was isolated from a woman aged 60-70 years with active COVID-19. The rearrangement joins TRBV3-1 (or the pseudogene TRBV3-2) to TRBJ1-6, with a possible D match to TRBD1 (6 bases). The sample was peripheral blood. The CDR3 loop is CASSQGNRVNSPLHF. The CDR3 DNA sequence: TGTGCCAGCAGCCAAGGTAACAGGGTAAATTCACCCCTCCACTTT.